The clone carrying this TCR beta chain was seen repeatedly, ten times or more. This entry is derived from a study of T cells in Graves' hyperthyroidism and ophthalmopathy. Turning to the study itself: Sampling of peripheral blood happened at initial diagnosis, prior to any treatment.

TCR beta CDR3 regions were amplified from RNA transcripts. The primer set for the first-round RT-PCR of the TCR CDR3 was HTBI. TCRdb recomputed calls from the multiplex PCR reads with MiXCR, one row per CDR3 protein. The repertoire includes over 250,000 distinct CDR3 sequences, around 25% of them detected once, and about a quarter sits in the top ten. The study enrolled patients aged 18 to 65 with newly diagnosed hyperthyroidism of under 2 months' duration. Any patient presenting with uncontrolled infection, other autoimmune disease, pregnancy or lactation was left out. For the diagnoses, clinical symptoms, serum thyroxine and TRAb, thyroid ultrasound and orbital computed tomography were used. Sequenced material: blood. The TCR sequence derives from a man aged 35 to 55 with Graves' hyperthyroidism that later progressed to Graves' ophthalmopathy.

This CDR3 is CASSPGGLESSYEQYF. The CDR3 nucleotides read TGCGCCAGCAGCCCTGGGGGGCTTGAGAGCTCCTACGAGCAGTACTTC. The genes are TRBV5-1 and TRBJ2-7; D may be TRBD1 or TRBD2 (6 bases each). The CDR3 totals 16 residues. CDR1 and CDR2 from the germline V gene are SGHRS and YFSETQ. V lost 4 bases to trimming and J lost 0 bases, with 17 bases between them.